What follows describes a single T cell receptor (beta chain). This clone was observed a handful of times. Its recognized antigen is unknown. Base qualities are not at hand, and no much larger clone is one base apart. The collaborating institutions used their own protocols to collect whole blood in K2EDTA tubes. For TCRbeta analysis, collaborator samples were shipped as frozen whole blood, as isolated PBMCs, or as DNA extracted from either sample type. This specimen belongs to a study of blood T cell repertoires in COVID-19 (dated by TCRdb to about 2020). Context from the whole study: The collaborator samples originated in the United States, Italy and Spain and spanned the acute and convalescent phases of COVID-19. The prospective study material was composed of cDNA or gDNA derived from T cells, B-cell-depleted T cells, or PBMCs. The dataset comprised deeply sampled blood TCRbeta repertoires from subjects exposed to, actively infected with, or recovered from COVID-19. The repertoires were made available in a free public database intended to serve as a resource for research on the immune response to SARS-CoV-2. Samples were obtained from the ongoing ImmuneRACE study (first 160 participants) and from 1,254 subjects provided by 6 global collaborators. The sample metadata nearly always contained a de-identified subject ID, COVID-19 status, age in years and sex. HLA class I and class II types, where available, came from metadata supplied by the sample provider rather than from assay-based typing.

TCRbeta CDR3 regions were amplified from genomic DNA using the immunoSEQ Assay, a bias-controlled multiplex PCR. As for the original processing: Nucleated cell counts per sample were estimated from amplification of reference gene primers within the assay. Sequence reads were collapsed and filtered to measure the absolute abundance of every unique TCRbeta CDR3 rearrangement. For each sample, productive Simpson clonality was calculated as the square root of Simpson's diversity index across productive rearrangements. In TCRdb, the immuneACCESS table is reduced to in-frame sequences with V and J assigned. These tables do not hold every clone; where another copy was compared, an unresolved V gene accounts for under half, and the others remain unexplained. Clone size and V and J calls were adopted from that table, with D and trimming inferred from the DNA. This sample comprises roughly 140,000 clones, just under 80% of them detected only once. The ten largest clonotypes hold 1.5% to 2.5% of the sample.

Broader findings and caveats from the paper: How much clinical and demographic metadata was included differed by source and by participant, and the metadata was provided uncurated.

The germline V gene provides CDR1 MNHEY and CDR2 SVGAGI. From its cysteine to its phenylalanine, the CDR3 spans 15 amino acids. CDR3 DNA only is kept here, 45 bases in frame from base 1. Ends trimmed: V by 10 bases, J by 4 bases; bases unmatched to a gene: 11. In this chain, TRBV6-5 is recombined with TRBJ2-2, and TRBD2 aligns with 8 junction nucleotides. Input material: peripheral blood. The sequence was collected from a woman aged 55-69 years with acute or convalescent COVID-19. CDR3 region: CATKGLAQITGELFF. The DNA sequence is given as TGTGCCACCAAAGGACTAGCCCAGATCACCGGGGAGCTGTTTTTT.